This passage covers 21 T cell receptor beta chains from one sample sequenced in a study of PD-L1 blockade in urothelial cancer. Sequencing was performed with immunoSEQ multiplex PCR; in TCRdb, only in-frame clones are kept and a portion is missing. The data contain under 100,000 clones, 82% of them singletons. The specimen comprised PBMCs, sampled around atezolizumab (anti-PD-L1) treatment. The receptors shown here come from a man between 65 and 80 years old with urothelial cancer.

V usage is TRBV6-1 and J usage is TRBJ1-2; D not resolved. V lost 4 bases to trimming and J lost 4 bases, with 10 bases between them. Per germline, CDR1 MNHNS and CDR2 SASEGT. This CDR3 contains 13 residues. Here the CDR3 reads CASSGRVGYGYTF. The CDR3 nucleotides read TGTGCCAGCAGTGGGAGGGTGGGCTATGGCTACACCTTC.

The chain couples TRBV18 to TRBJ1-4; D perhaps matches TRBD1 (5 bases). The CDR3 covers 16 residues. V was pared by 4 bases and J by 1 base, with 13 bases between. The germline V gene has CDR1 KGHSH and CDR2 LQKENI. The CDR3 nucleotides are TGTGCCAGCTCACTAAACTCAGGGCTAACTAATGAAAAACTGTTTTTT. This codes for CASSLNSGLTNEKLFF.

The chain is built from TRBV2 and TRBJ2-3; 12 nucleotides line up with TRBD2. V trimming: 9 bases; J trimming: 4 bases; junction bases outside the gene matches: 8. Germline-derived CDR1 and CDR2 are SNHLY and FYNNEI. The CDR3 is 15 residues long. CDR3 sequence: CARTTSGGRADTQYF. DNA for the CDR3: TGTGCCAGAACGACTAGCGGGGGTAGGGCAGATACGCAGTATTTT.

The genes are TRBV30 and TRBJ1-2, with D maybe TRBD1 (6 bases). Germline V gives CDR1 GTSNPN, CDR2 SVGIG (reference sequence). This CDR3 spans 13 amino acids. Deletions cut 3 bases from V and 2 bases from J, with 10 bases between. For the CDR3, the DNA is TGTGCCTGGAGCAACAGGGTGAACTATGGCTACACCTTC. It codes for CAWSNRVNYGYTF.

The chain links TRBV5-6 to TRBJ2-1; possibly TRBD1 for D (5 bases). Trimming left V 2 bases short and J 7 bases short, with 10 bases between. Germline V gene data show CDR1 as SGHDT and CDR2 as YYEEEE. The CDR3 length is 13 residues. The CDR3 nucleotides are TGTGCCAGCAGCTTTGTTGGGGCGAATGAGCAGTTCTTC. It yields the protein CASSFVGANEQFF.

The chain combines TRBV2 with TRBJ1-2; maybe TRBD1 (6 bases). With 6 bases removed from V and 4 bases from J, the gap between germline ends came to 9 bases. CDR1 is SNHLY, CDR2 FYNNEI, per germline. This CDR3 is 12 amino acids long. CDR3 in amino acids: CASRVTGYGYTF. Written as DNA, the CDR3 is TGTGCCAGCAGAGTGACAGGCTATGGCTACACCTTC.

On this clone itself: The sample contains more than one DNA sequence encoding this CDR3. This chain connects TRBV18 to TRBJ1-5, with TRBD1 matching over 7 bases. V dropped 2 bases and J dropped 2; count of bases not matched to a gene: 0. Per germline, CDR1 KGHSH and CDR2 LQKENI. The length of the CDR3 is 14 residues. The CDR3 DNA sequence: TGTGCCAGCTCACCAGGGACAGGCAATCAGCCCCAGCATTTT. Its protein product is CASSPGTGNQPQHF.

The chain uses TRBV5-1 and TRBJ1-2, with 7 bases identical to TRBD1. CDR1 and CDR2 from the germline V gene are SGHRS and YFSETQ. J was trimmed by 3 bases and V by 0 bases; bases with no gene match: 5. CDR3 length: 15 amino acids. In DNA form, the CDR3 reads TGCGCCAGCAGCTTGGTGCCAGGGACAGACTATGGCTACACCTTC. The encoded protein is CASSLVPGTDYGYTF.

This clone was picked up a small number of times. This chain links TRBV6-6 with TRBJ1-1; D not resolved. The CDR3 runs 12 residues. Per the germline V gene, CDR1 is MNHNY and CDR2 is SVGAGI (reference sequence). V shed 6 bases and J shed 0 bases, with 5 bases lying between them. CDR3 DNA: TGTGCCAGCAGGGTAGTGAACACTGAAGCTTTCTTT. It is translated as CASRVVNTEAFF.

CDR3 bases: TGTGCCAGCAGCCAACTAGCTGAAGAGACCCAGTACTTC. Its protein product is CASSQLAEETQYF. The genes are TRBV5-4 and TRBJ2-5; weak D call: TRBD2 (6 bases). V gave up 4 bases and J gave up 3 bases, with 10 bases separating them. Per germline, CDR1 SGHNT and CDR2 YYREEE (reference sequence). This CDR3 has 13 residues. The full variable domain, its missing parts supplied by reference TRBV5-4 and TRBJ2-5, is ETGVTQSPTHLIKTRGQQVTLRCSSQSGHNTVSWYQQALGQGPQFIFQYYREEENGRGNFPPRFSGLQFPNYSSELNVNALELDDSALYLCASSQLAEETQYFGPGTRLLVL.

The CDR3 bases are TGCGCCAGCAGCCTGAACACCGGGACAGGGACCTACGAGCAGTACTTC. It codes for CASSLNTGTGTYEQYF. The rearrangement links TRBV4-1 to TRBJ2-7; 9 bases map to TRBD1. This CDR3 is built from 16 residues. Trimming cost V 4 bases and J 2 bases; bases outside gene matches: 9. CDR1 is MGHRA, CDR2 YSYEKL, per germline.

The CDR3 sequence is CASSLEGARFYEQYF. CDR3 in DNA: TGTGCCAGCAGCTTAGAGGGGGCGCGGTTCTACGAGCAGTACTTC. The chain uses TRBV11-1 and TRBJ2-7; 7 bases match TRBD1. Per the germline V gene, CDR1 is SGHAT and CDR2 is FQDESV (reference sequence). The V gene end was trimmed by 1 base and the J gene end by 3 bases; junction bases not matched to a gene: 6. The CDR3 has 15 amino acids. Together with reference TRBV11-1 and TRBJ2-7, the CDR3 gives the full variable domain: EAEVAQSPRYKITEKSQAVAFWCDPISGHATLYWYRQILGQGPELLVQFQDESVVDDSQLPKDRFSAERLKGVDSTLKIQPAELGDSAMYLCASSLEGARFYEQYFGPGTRLTVT.

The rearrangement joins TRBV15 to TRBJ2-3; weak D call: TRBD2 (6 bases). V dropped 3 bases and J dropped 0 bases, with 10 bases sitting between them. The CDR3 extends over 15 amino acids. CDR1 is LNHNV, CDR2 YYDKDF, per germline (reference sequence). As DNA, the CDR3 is TGTGCCACCAGCAGTCCCGGGGGAAGCACAGATACGCAGTATTTT. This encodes CATSSPGGSTDTQYF.

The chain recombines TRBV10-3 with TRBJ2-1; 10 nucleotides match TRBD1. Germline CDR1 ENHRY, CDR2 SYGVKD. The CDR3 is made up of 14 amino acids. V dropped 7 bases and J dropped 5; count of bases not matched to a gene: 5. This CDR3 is CAITRQGANNEQFF. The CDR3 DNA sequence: TGTGCCATCACTCGACAGGGGGCGAACAATGAGCAGTTCTTC.

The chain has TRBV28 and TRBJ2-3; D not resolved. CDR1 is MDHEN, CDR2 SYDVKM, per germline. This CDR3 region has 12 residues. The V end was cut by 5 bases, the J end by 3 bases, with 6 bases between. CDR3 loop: CASSPYTDTQYF. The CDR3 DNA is TGTGCCAGCAGTCCCTATACAGATACGCAGTATTTT.

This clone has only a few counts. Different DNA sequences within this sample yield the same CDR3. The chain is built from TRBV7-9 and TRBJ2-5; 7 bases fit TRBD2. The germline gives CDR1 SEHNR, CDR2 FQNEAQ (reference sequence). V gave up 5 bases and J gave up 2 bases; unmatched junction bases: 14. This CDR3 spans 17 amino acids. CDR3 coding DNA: TGTGCCAGCAGCCCGTACTTAATGGGGGGGAGGCAAGAGACCCAGTACTTC. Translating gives CASSPYLMGGRQETQYF.

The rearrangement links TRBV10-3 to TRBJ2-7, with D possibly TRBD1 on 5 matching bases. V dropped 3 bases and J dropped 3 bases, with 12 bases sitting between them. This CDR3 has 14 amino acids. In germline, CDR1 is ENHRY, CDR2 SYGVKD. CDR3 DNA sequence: TGTGCCATCAGTGAAGGGGTAGGGTTCTACGAGCAGTACTTC. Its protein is CAISEGVGFYEQYF.

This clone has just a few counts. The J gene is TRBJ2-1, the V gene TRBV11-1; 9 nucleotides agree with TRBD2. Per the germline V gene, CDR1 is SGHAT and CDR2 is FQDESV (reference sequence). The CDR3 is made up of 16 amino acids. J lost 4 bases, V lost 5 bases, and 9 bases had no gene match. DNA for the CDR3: TGTGCCAGCAGCCAAGGGGGCGGGAGGGAGTACAATGAGCAGTTCTTC. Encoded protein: CASSQGGGREYNEQFF. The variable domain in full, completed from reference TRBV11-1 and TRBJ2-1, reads EAEVAQSPRYKITEKSQAVAFWCDPISGHATLYWYRQILGQGPELLVQFQDESVVDDSQLPKDRFSAERLKGVDSTLKIQPAELGDSAMYLCASSQGGGREYNEQFFGPGTRLTVL.

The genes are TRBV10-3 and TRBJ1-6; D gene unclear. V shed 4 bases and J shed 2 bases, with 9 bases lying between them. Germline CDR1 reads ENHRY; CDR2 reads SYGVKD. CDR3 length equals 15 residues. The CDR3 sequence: CAISAEGTYNSPLHF. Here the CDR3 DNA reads TGTGCCATCAGTGCGGAGGGCACCTATAATTCACCCCTCCACTTT.

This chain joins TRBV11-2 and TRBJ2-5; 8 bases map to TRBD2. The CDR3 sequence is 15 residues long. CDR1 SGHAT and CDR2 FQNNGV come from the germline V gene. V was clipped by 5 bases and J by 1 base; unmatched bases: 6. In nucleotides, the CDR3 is TGTGCCAGCAGCCTTTTTAGCGGGGTCCAAGAGACCCAGTACTTC. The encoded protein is CASSLFSGVQETQYF.

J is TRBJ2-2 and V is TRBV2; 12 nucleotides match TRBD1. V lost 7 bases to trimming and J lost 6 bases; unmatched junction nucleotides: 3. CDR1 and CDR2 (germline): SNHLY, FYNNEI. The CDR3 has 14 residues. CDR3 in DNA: TGTGCCAGCAAGGGACAGGGGGCTGCCGGGGAGCTGTTTTTT. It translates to CASKGQGAAGELFF.